The text below deals with one T cell receptor (beta chain). Its antigen is currently unknown. This sample was included in a study of cytomegalovirus exposure and HLA in healthy donors. Researchers ran the PCR with 60 Vbeta and 13 Jbeta primers. Some clones are missing from TCRdb's copy, which holds only in-frame ones; the method was immunoSEQ multiplex PCR. The sample contains approximately 140,000 clones, about 80% of which appear only once. Regarding the study as a whole: The classifier reportedly diagnosed cytomegalovirus status with high sensitivity and specificity. A later analysis found TCR association rates differed by HLA locus, highest for DRB1 and lowest for HLA-C. In an earlier analysis, about 87% or about 30%: the productive usage of most TCR beta V segments. It emerged from a later analysis that several of the most significant clusters appeared to be linked to common viral pathogens.

With 1 base clipped from V and 1 base from J, the junction kept 5 bases outside the gene matches. This CDR3 region has 16 residues. CDR1 is SGHAT and CDR2 is FQNNGV in the germline V gene. Sequencing was performed on PBMCs. The V and J genes are TRBV11-2 and TRBJ2-3; 7 bases match TRBD2. The receptor's source is a man in his forties in good health and CMV-seropositive. CDR3 in DNA: TGTGCCAGCAGCTTAGGTAGCGGGCAGCGCACAGATACGCAGTATTTT. Translating it yields CASSLGSGQRTDTQYF.